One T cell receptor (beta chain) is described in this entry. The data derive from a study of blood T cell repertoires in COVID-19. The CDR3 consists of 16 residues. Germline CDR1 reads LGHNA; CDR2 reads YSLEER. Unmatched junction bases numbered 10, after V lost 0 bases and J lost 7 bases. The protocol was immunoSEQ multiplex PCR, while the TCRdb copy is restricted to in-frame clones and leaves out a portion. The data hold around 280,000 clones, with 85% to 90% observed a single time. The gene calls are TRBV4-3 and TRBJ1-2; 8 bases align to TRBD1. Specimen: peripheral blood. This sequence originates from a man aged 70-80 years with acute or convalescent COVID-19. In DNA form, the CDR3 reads TGCGCCAGCAGCCAAGAGGGAGGCAGGGGGCAATTTGGCTACACCTTC. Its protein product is CASSQEGGRGQFGYTF.